This entry is about one T cell receptor beta chain. What it binds is not known. ViraFEST used viral peptide pools to expand antigen-specific CD4+ T cells before sequencing. Culturing for more than 9 days preceded CD4+ T cell isolation. By PCR, the person was confirmed to have had SARS-CoV-2 infection between March and December 2020. Of the BNT162b2 and mRNA-1273 vaccines, participants received two doses of one or the other. The sample comes from a study of vaccination effects on CD4 cells after COVID-19. About the study: The authors sampled a few convalescent patients early and late after vaccination.

Profiled with immunoSEQ multiplex PCR; TCRdb holds only in-frame clones, not every one. There are approximately 15,000 clones in the sample; over 60% occur only once, and about 17% lies in the top ten. Germline V gene data show CDR1 as SGHDT and CDR2 as YYEEEE. The CDR3 extends over 13 amino acids. V gave up 1 base and J gave up 2 bases, with 5 bases separating them. The material sequenced was CD4+ T cells from PBMCs cultured with SARS-CoV-2 spike peptides, taken after COVID-19 vaccination. This TCR came from a human donor who had a prior SARS-CoV-2 infection. The J gene is TRBJ2-3, the V gene TRBV5-6; D is uncertain. The CDR3 nucleotides are TGTGCCAGCAGCTTGACCCACACAGATACGCAGTATTTT. Its protein product is CASSLTHTDTQYF.